This TCR beta chain was retrieved from a study of T cells in Graves' hyperthyroidism and ophthalmopathy. For the study at large: The blood sample was taken at first diagnosis, before treatment began.

Ten or more counts support this clonotype. Amplification yielded TCR beta CDR3 regions, with RNA transcripts as the source. An initial round of RT-PCR targeting the TCR CDR3 relied on the HTBI primer set. TCRdb used MiXCR to reprocess the multiplex PCR reads, holding one entry per CDR3 protein. This sample has about 350,000 distinct CDR3 sequences; more than 11% occur once, and the top ten carry roughly 25%. Hyperthyroidism was newly diagnosed in patients aged 18 to 65 (duration under 2 months). Researchers barred patients who had uncontrolled infection, other autoimmune disease, pregnancy or lactation. The material sequenced was blood. This sequence was found in a woman younger than 45 with Graves' hyperthyroidism.

The CDR3: CASSEVVTRPNEKLFF. DNA for the CDR3: TGTGCCAGCAGTGAAGTAGTCACCCGCCCCAATGAAAAACTGTTTTTT. The chain joins TRBV2 to TRBJ1-4; D remains unclear. This CDR3 region has 16 residues. Between the trimmed V and J ends, which lost 1 base and 5 bases, there was a span of 14 bases. Looked up from germline, CDR1 is SNHLY and CDR2 is FYNNEI.